These 17 T cell receptor beta chains originate from one sample sequenced in a study of blood T cell repertoires in COVID-19 (dated by TCRdb to about 2020). The library came from the immunoSEQ multiplex PCR assay. What TCRdb holds here is the immuneACCESS table cut down to in-frame rearrangements. Part of the clones is not present; checked against another copy, under half of the missing clones reflect an unresolved V gene, and the others are unexplained. In this sample the table shows around 190,000 clones, about four fifths of which occur a single time. The ten largest clonotypes hold less than 3.5% of the sample. Sequencing was carried out using PBMCs or T cells enriched from blood (not recorded which). These receptors came from a woman aged 25 to 39 who had been exposed to COVID-19.

Only one count was recorded for this clone. This chain joins TRBV4-1 and TRBJ1-5; D not certain. The CDR3 extends over 15 amino acids. The V gene lost 3 bases and the J gene lost 10 bases, with 19 bases spanning the gap. The V gene's germline CDR1 is MGHRA and CDR2 YSYEKL. The CDR3 is CASSQNPGAPHPQHF. In nucleotides, the CDR3 is TGCGCCAGCAGCCAGAACCCGGGAGCTCCCCATCCCCAGCATTTT.

The gene calls are TRBV19 and TRBJ1-2; the D is unclear. Trimming removed 7 bases at V and 6 bases at J, with 9 bases between. The germline V gene encodes CDR1 LNHDA and CDR2 SQIVND (reference sequence). The CDR3 is 11 amino acids. In nucleotides, the CDR3 is TGTGCCAGTACCGACTTGAATGGCTACACCTTC. It translates to CASTDLNGYTF.

The J gene is TRBJ2-2, the V gene TRBV7-2; 8 nucleotides agree with TRBD1. This CDR3 is built from 16 residues. After removal of 5 bases from V and 6 bases from J, the junction contained 11 bases not matched to a gene. Germline V gives CDR1 SGHTA, CDR2 FQGNSA. CDR3 sequence (DNA): TGTGCCAGCAGCAAAGCAGGGGGCGCGGGGTCCGGGGAGCTGTTTTTT. This translates into CASSKAGGAGSGELFF.

This chain uses TRBV4-3 with TRBJ2-7; perhaps TRBD2 as D (5 bases). The germline gives CDR1 LGHNA, CDR2 YSLEER. This CDR3 contains 15 residues. V was cut by 1 base and J by 2 bases, with 12 bases left in between. In DNA form, the CDR3 reads TGCGCCAGCAGCCAAGGGAGGATAAGTACCTACGAGCAGTACTTC. The encoded protein is CASSQGRISTYEQYF.

This clone was seen a single time. This chain joins TRBV5-4 and TRBJ2-3, with TRBD1 identical over 8 bases. The CDR3 runs to 14 residues. The junction had 5 bases not matched to a gene; V was cut back by 4 bases and J by 4 bases. Per the germline V gene, CDR1 is SGHNT and CDR2 is YYREEE (reference sequence). CDR3 bases: TGTGCCAGCAGCCTGGACAGGGCGGCAGATACGCAGTATTTT. Translating it yields CASSLDRAADTQYF.

This clone was seen only a few times. The chain employs TRBV9 and TRBJ2-1; a weak D match, TRBD1 (6 bases). Trimming cost V 1 base and J 0 bases, with 14 bases left between them. CDR3 size: 17 residues. Looked up from germline, CDR1 is SGDLS and CDR2 is YYNGEE. The CDR3 protein is CASSVQYRVSSYNEQFF. The CDR3 DNA sequence: TGTGCCAGCAGCGTACAATACAGGGTTAGCTCCTACAATGAGCAGTTCTTC.

The chain links TRBV15 to TRBJ1-1, with TRBD1 matching 9 bases. Germline CDR1 is LNHNV and CDR2 is YYDKDF (reference sequence). J gave up 3 bases and V 2 bases, and 1 base lay outside the gene matches. The CDR3 consists of 14 residues. The CDR3 is CATSRRQGDTEAFF. In DNA, the CDR3 is TGTGCCACCAGCAGAAGACAGGGGGACACTGAAGCTTTCTTT.

The chain employs TRBV20-1 and TRBJ1-1; D not resolved. Deletions cut 4 bases from V and 5 bases from J, with 8 bases between. Germline V gene lookup returns CDR1 DFQATT and CDR2 SNEGSKA (reference sequence). This CDR3 has 11 amino acids. CDR3 sequence reads: CSAIGRTEAFF. CDR3 nucleotide sequence: TGCAGTGCTATAGGGAGAACTGAAGCTTTCTTT.

This clone was counted a single time. The chain uses TRBV5-1 and TRBJ1-2; the D gene is possibly TRBD1 (6 bases). Trimming took off 3 bases at V and 6 bases at J, with 21 bases between the two ends. This CDR3 contains 16 residues. Per the germline V gene, CDR1 is SGHRS and CDR2 is YFSETQ. The CDR3 loop reads CASSSNPGQPTDGYTF. CDR3 in DNA: TGCGCCAGCAGCTCAAACCCCGGACAGCCGACAGATGGCTACACCTTC.

The chain couples TRBV18 to TRBJ1-6, with a tentative D call TRBD1 (5 bases). The CDR3 covers 16 residues. Germline CDR1 KGHSH, CDR2 LQKENI. V shed 1 base and J shed 9 bases, with 16 bases lying between them. This CDR3 reads CASSPRGASVRSPLHF. CDR3 in DNA: TGTGCCAGCTCACCACGCGGGGCTTCCGTTCGTTCACCCCTCCACTTT.

The V and J genes are TRBV7-9 and TRBJ2-6; D unresolved. This CDR3 region has 15 residues. Germline assignment: CDR1 SEHNR and CDR2 FQNEAQ (reference sequence). The V end lost 1 base, the J end lost 2 bases, and 6 bases lay between the germline ends. CDR3 sequence reads: CASSLGQAGANVLTF. The CDR3 DNA follows: TGTGCCAGCAGCTTAGGGCAGGCTGGGGCCAACGTCCTGACTTTC.

The chain recombines TRBV7-2 with TRBJ2-1; 10 bases map to TRBD2. The CDR3 has 15 amino acids. Trimming removed 5 bases from V and 5 bases from J; junction bases left unmatched: 6. Germline assignment: CDR1 SGHTA and CDR2 FQGNSA. CDR3 bases: TGTGCCAGCAGCCCCAGCGGGGGGGCCCACAATGAGCAGTTCTTC. Amino acids: CASSPSGGAHNEQFF.

This sequence joins TRBV19 and TRBJ2-5; D is unclear. CDR1 and CDR2 from the germline V gene are LNHDA and SQIVND (reference sequence). Trimming pared 1 base from V and 3 bases from J, leaving 6 bases between. CDR3 length: 13 residues. DNA of the CDR3: TGTGCCAGTAGTATAGGGCAGAAAGAGACCCAGTACTTC. It yields the protein CASSIGQKETQYF.

The J gene is TRBJ2-7, the V gene TRBV6-2 or TRBV6-3; D unresolved. The CDR3 runs to 14 residues. V was shortened by 4 bases and J by 5 bases, with 15 bases between the two germline ends. Germline V gives CDR1 MNHEY, CDR2 SVGEGT. The chain's CDR3 is CASSFSGLTDEQYF. The CDR3 DNA reads TGTGCCAGCAGTTTCTCTGGGCTTACCGACGAGCAGTACTTC.

About this clone itself: Other DNA sequences within the sample encode an identical CDR3. The J gene is TRBJ1-1, the V gene TRBV3-1 (or the pseudogene TRBV3-2); D not certain. The CDR3 sequence is 14 residues long. The germline gives CDR1 LGHDT, CDR2 YNNKEL (reference sequence). Trimming cost V 0 bases and J 2 bases, with 7 bases left between them. CDR3 sequence reads: CASSQDNRNTEAFF. The CDR3 nucleotides read TGTGCCAGCAGCCAAGATAACAGAAACACTGAAGCTTTCTTT.

Note on this clone: The junction does not match germline at one end; this may be a read error. The J gene is TRBJ1-6, the V gene TRBV11-2, with D perhaps TRBD1 (6 bases). CDR1 is SGHAT, CDR2 FQNNGV, per germline. The CDR3 contains 15 residues. For the CDR3, the DNA is TGTGCCGGCAGGCCGGGACACATACTCAATTCACCCCTCCACTTT. It encodes CAGRPGHILNSPLHF. Filled out from reference TRBV11-2 and TRBJ1-6, the complete variable domain reads EAGVAQSPRYKIIEKRQSVAFWCNPISGHATLYWYQQILGQGPKLLIQFQNNGVVDDSQLPKDRFSAERLKGVDSTLKIQPAKLEDSAVYLCAGRPGHILNSPLHFGNGTRLTVT.

The chain joins TRBV28 to TRBJ1-1, with TRBD1 as a possible D gene (6 bases). V lost 5 bases to trimming and J lost 5 bases, with 12 bases between them. Germline V CDR1 and CDR2: MDHEN, SYDVKM. This CDR3 has 13 amino acids. CDR3 residues: CASSTGSWTEAFF. DNA for the CDR3: TGTGCCAGCAGTACAGGGAGTTGGACTGAAGCTTTCTTT.